One and the same sample provided the 17 T cell receptor beta chains below, sequenced in a study of blood T cells in healthy people across ages. A second PCR, run for roughly 7 to 11 cycles, used a sample-barcoded 5' primer plus a J-beta primer mix. One entry per CDR3 protein results from TCRdb running MiXCR on the 5' RACE reads. Of a few hundred thousand distinct CDR3 sequences in the sample, 25% to 30% were seen once. The sequenced sample consisted of blood. All receptors derive from a woman between 65 and 79 years old in good health.

This clonotype was seen a handful of times. The gene calls are TRBV27 and TRBJ2-5; 12 bases are a match to TRBD2. The V gene end was trimmed by 4 bases and the J gene end by 4 bases; junction bases not matched to a gene: 7. This CDR3 region has 16 residues. The germline CDR1 and CDR2 sequences are MNHEY and SMNVEV (reference sequence). The CDR3 region has the DNA TGTGCCAGCAGTTCGCTACTGACTAGCGGGGGAGAGACCCAGTACTTC. It encodes CASSSLLTSGGETQYF.

The V and J genes are TRBV7-2 and TRBJ2-7, with D possibly matching TRBD2 (5 bases). Germline CDR1 reads SGHTA; CDR2 reads FQGNSA. The germline V and J ends were trimmed by 3 bases and 7 bases, with 13 bases remaining between them. The CDR3 spans 13 residues. CDR3 residues: CASSFGGFEEQYF. CDR3 DNA sequence: TGTGCCAGCAGCTTTGGCGGGTTCGAAGAGCAGTACTTC.

The chain has TRBV24-1 and TRBJ2-5; D may correspond to TRBD1 or TRBD2 (5 bases each). The DNA matches TRBJ2-1 better at its end, which makes the J call doubtful. Germline V gene data show CDR1 as KGHDR and CDR2 as SFDVKD. The CDR3 covers 14 residues. CDR3 nucleotides: TGTGCCACCAGTGAATGGGACGGCCCTCAGGAGCAGTTCTTC. Protein: CATSEWDGPQEQFF.

This clonotype came up a few times. The CDR3 nucleotides read TGCGCCAGCAGCTTCGACACCTATGGCTACACCTTC. Its protein product is CASSFDTYGYTF. The chain is built from TRBV5-1 and TRBJ1-2; no firm D call. Germline CDR1 and CDR2: SGHRS and YFSETQ. There are 12 residues in the CDR3. The V end lost 2 bases, the J end lost 4 bases, and 6 bases lay between the germline ends.

This clonotype was detected a few times. The chain employs TRBV9 and TRBJ2-5; the D call may be TRBD1 or TRBD2 (5 bases each). This CDR3 is 13 amino acids long. CDR1 is SGDLS and CDR2 is YYNGEE in the germline V gene. V lost 3 bases and J lost 5, with 11 bases in between. CDR3 amino acids: CASSAGLHETQYF. The DNA of the CDR3 is TGTGCCAGCAGCGCGGGGCTCCATGAGACCCAGTACTTC.

This clonotype was observed a few times. The chain recombines TRBV5-1 with TRBJ2-1; TRBD1 agrees at 8 bases. Germline trimming cut 0 bases from V and 7 bases from J; bases unmatched to any gene: 15. From germline, CDR1 is SGHRS and CDR2 YFSETQ. This CDR3 is 18 amino acids long. The CDR3 DNA reads TGCGCCAGCAGCTTGGTATCCCCCGGGACAGGTGTTGTAAATGAGCAGTTCTTC. This sequence encodes CASSLVSPGTGVVNEQFF. The full variable domain, completed using reference TRBV5-1 and TRBJ2-1, is KAGVTQTPRYLIKTRGQQVTLSCSPISGHRSVSWYQQTPGQGLQFLFEYFSETQRNKGNFPGRFSGRQFSNSRSEMNVSTLELGDSALYLCASSLVSPGTGVVNEQFFGPGTRLTVL.

A few counts support this clonotype. The rearrangement links TRBV20-1 to TRBJ1-4; TRBD1 might be the D (5 bases). The CDR3 runs to 12 residues. Germline loops: CDR1 DFQATT, CDR2 SNEGSKA (reference sequence). The V gene lost 7 bases and the J gene lost 7 bases, with 13 bases spanning the gap. The CDR3 DNA reads as TGCAGTGTGAAGGGGCAGGGTGAAAAACTGTTTTTT. Amino acid sequence: CSVKGQGEKLFF.

This clonotype was picked up a small number of times. This rearrangement joins TRBV9 to TRBJ2-4; D remains ambiguous. The V gene's germline CDR1 is SGDLS and CDR2 YYNGEE. The V end was cut by 0 bases, the J end by 10 bases, with 11 bases between. There are 13 residues in the CDR3. This CDR3 reads CASSVAGNGIQYF. The CDR3 coding sequence is TGTGCCAGCAGCGTAGCTGGAAACGGGATTCAGTACTTC.

The chain is built from TRBV5-6 and TRBJ2-5, with D tentatively TRBD1 (7 bases). Matching the DNA end better, TRBJ2-1 makes the J call doubtful. CDR1 is SGHDT, CDR2 YYEEEE, per germline. CDR3 size: 15 residues. The DNA for the CDR3 is TGTGCCAGCAGCCGCGGAGGGGGCGCATATAATGAGCAGTTCTTC. It specifies CASSRGGGAYNEQFF.

The chain couples TRBV6-5 to TRBJ1-1; TRBD1 matches at 8 bases. Germline V gene lookup returns CDR1 MNHEY and CDR2 SVGAGI. V lost 5 bases and J lost 5; bases outside the gene matches: 10. This CDR3 spans 15 amino acids. The CDR3 sequence: CASSLDRGRRTEAFF. The DNA for the CDR3 is TGTGCCAGCAGTCTAGACAGGGGAAGAAGAACTGAAGCTTTCTTT.

The CDR3 sequence: CASSPPTGGFGTDTQYF. The CDR3 bases are TGTGCCAGCAGCCCGCCGACAGGGGGCTTTGGCACAGATACGCAGTATTTT. V is TRBV13 and J is TRBJ2-3; 10 bases fit TRBD1. The germline CDR1 and CDR2 sequences are PRHDT and FYEKMQ (reference sequence). With V trimmed by 5 bases and J by 1 base, 9 bases remained unmatched. The CDR3 contains 17 residues. The variable domain in full, completed from reference TRBV13 and TRBJ2-3, reads AAGVIQSPRHLIKEKRETATLKCYPIPRHDTVYWYQQGPGQDPQFLISFYEKMQSDKGSIPDRFSAQQFSDYHSELNMSSLELGDSALYFCASSPPTGGFGTDTQYFGPGTRLTVL.

This clonotype was detected a few times. The rearrangement links TRBV29-1 to TRBJ1-3, with D hard to call. The CDR3 has 13 residues. Germline CDR1 SQVTM, CDR2 ANQGSEA. V lost 7 bases and J lost 0, with 10 bases in between. The chain's CDR3 is CSAATASGNTIYF. For the CDR3, the DNA is TGCAGCGCCGCAACAGCCTCTGGAAACACCATATATTTT.

The V and J genes are TRBV10-3 and TRBJ2-7; either TRBD1 or TRBD2 may fit D (6 bases each). Germline V gives CDR1 ENHRY, CDR2 SYGVKD. CDR3 length: 15 amino acids. V was clipped by 7 bases and J by 0 bases, with 16 bases between them. The CDR3 is CAIMMGGNYSYEQYF. CDR3 in DNA: TGTGCCATCATGATGGGGGGCAACTACTCCTACGAGCAGTACTTC.

The chain joins TRBV4-2 to TRBJ1-2; D unresolved. V gave up 1 base and J gave up 5 bases, with 14 bases separating them. The CDR3 runs 15 residues. Germline values: CDR1 LGHNA, CDR2 YNFKEQ. The CDR3 spells CASSQGAAGLYGYTF. The CDR3 nucleotides read TGTGCCAGCAGCCAAGGTGCGGCCGGACTGTATGGCTACACCTTC.

CDR3 residues: CSARPPGLAGGYQETQYF. The CDR3 DNA sequence: TGCAGTGCTAGGCCTCCGGGACTAGCGGGGGGGTACCAAGAGACCCAGTACTTC. The gene calls are TRBV20-1 and TRBJ2-5; 16 nucleotides match TRBD2. Losses at the gene ends were 3 bases for V and 0 bases for J; bases not matched to a gene: 7. CDR3 length: 18 amino acids. Germline V lookup: CDR1 DFQATT, CDR2 SNEGSKA (reference sequence).

The rearrangement links TRBV20-1 to TRBJ2-2, with 8 bases aligning to TRBD1. The junction had 5 bases not matched to a gene; V was cut back by 5 bases and J by 3 bases. The CDR3 sequence is 14 residues long. In germline, CDR1 is DFQATT, CDR2 SNEGSKA (reference sequence). This CDR3 reads CSAYGQGYTGELFF. The CDR3 nucleotides read TGCAGTGCTTATGGACAGGGCTACACCGGGGAGCTGTTTTTT.

This clonotype was seen more than once but under ten times. The chain links TRBV20-1 to TRBJ2-5, with D perhaps being TRBD1 or TRBD2 (5 bases each). The J call may be incorrect, as the DNA end agrees better with TRBJ2-1. The CDR3 contains 15 residues. The germline V gene has CDR1 DFQATT and CDR2 SNEGSKA (reference sequence). CDR3 loop: CSASIRPGPYNEQFF. Here the CDR3 DNA reads TGCAGTGCTAGTATTCGTCCGGGGCCTTACAATGAGCAGTTCTTC.